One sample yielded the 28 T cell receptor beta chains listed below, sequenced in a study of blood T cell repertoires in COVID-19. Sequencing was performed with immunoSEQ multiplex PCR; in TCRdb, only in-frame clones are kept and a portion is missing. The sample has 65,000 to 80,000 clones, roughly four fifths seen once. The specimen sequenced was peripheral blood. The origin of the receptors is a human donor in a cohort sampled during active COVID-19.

The CDR3 sequence is CASSNRDRGVGGYTF. CDR3 DNA: TGTGCCAGCAGTAACCGGGACAGGGGCGTAGGCGGCTACACCTTC. The chain joins TRBV27 to TRBJ1-2; 10 bases match TRBD1. The ends lost 5 bases at V and 8 bases at J; junction bases unmatched: 11. The CDR3 runs to 15 residues. The germline gives CDR1 MNHEY, CDR2 SMNVEV (reference sequence).

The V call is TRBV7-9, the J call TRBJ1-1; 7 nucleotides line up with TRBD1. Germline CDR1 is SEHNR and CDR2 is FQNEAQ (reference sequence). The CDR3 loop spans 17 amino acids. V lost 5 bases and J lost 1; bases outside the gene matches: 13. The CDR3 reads CASSPPQGYLKNTEAFF. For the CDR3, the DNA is TGTGCCAGCAGCCCGCCACAGGGGTACCTTAAGAACACTGAAGCTTTCTTT.

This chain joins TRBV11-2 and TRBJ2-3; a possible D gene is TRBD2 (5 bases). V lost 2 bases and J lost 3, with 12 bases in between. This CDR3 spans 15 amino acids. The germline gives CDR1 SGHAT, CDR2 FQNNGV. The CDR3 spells CASSLRLTGTDTQYF. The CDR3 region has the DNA TGTGCCAGCAGCTTAAGGTTGACGGGGACAGATACGCAGTATTTT.

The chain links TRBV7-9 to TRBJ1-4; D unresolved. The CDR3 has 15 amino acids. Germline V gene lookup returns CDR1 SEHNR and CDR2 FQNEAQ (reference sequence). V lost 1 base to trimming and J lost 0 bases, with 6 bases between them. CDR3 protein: CASSLGTATNEKLFF. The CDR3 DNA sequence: TGTGCCAGCAGCTTAGGTACAGCAACTAATGAAAAACTGTTTTTT.

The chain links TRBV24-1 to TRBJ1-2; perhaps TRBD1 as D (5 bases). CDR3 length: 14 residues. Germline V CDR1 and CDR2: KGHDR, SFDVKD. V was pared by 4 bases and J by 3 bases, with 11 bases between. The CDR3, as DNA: TGTGCCACCAGTGACAGGGTCGGAGACTATGGCTACACCTTC. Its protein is CATSDRVGDYGYTF.

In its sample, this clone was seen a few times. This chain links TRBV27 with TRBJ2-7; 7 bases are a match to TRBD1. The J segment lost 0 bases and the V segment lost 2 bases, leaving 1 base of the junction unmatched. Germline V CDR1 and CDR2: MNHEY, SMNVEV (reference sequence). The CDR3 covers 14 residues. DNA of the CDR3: TGTGCCAGCAGTTTACGACAGGGCTCCTACGAGCAGTACTTC. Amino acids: CASSLRQGSYEQYF.

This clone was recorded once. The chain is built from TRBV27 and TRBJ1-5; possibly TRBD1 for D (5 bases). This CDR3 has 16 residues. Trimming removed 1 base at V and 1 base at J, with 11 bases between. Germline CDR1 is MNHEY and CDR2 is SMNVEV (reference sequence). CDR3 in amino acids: CASSLWGGKSNQPQHF. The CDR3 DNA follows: TGTGCCAGCAGTTTATGGGGGGGAAAGAGCAATCAGCCCCAGCATTTT.

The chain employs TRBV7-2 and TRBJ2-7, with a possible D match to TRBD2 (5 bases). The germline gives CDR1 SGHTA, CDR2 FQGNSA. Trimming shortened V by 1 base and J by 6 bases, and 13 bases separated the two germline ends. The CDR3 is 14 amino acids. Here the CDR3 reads CASSLEGVAGEQYF. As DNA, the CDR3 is TGTGCCAGCAGCTTAGAAGGTGTGGCGGGCGAGCAGTACTTC.

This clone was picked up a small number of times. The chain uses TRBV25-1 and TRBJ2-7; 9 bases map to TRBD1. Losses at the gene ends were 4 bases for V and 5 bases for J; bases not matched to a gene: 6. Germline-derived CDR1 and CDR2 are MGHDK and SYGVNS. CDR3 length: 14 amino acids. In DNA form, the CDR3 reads TGTGCCAGCAGTGGGACAGGGGAAGTCCACGAGCAGTACTTC. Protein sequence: CASSGTGEVHEQYF.

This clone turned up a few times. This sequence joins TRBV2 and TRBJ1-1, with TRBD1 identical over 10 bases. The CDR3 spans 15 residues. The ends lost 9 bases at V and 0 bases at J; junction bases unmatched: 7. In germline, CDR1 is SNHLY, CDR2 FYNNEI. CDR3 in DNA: TGTGCCAGGGACAGGGGGGGATCTATGAACACTGAAGCTTTCTTT. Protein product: CARDRGGSMNTEAFF. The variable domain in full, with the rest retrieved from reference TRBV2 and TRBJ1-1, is EPEVTQTPSHQVTQMGQEVILRCVPISNHLYFYWYRQILGQKVEFLVSFYNNEISEKSEIFDDQFSVERPDGSNFTLKIRSTKLEDSAMYFCARDRGGSMNTEAFFGQGTRLTVV.

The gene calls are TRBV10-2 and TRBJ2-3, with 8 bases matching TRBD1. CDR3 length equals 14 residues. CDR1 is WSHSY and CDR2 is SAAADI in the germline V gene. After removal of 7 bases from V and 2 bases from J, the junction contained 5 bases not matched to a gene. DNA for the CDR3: TGCGCCAGCATTTCAGGGGGCGCCACAGATACGCAGTATTTT. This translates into CASISGGATDTQYF.

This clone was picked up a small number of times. The CDR3 reads CASSSTGGRYEQYF. For the CDR3, the DNA is TGCGCCAGCAGTTCCACAGGGGGGAGGTACGAGCAGTACTTC. The gene calls are TRBV5-1 and TRBJ2-7; 8 bases agree with TRBD1. Germline CDR1 SGHRS, CDR2 YFSETQ. Trimming removed 5 bases from V and 4 bases from J; junction bases left unmatched: 8. CDR3 length equals 14 residues.

The CDR3 is CASSPRVLTGELFF. Here the CDR3 DNA reads TGTGCCAGCTCACCACGAGTCCTCACCGGGGAGCTGTTTTTT. The chain employs TRBV18 and TRBJ2-2; D ambiguous. The CDR3 is 14 amino acids. The V end lost 1 base, the J end lost 4 bases, and 7 bases lay between the germline ends. Germline V gene lookup returns CDR1 KGHSH and CDR2 LQKENI.

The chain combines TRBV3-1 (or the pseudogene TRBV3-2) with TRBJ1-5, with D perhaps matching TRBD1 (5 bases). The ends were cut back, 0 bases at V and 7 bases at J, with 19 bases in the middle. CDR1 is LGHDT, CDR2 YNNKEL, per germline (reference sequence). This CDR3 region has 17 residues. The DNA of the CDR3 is TGTGCCAGCAGCCAAGATTCGGGCAGGGCTACGGGCCAGCCCCAGCATTTT. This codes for CASSQDSGRATGQPQHF.

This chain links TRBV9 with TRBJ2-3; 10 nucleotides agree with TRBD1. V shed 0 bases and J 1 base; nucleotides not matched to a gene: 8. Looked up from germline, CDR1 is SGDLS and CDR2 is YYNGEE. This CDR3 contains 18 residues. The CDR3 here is CASSVAPLGTGGTDTQYF. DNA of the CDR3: TGTGCCAGCAGCGTAGCTCCCCTGGGGACAGGGGGCACAGATACGCAGTATTTT.

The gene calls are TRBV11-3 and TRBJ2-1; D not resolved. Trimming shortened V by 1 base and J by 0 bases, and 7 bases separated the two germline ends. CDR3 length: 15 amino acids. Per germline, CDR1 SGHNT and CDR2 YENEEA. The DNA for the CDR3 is TGTGCCAGCAGCTTAGGCGGTAACTCCTACAATGAGCAGTTCTTC. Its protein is CASSLGGNSYNEQFF.

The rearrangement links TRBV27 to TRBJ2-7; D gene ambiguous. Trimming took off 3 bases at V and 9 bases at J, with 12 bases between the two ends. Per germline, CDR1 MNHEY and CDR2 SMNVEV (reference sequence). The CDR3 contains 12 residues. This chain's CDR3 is CASSLGRAPQYF. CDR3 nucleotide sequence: TGTGCCAGCAGTTTGGGCAGAGCCCCGCAGTACTTC.

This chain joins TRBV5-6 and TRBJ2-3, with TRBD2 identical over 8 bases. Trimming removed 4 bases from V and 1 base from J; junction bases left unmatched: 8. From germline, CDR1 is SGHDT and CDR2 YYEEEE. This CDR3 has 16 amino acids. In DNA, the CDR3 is TGTGCCAGCAGCAACCCGAGCGGGGGAGGCACAGATACGCAGTATTTT. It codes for CASSNPSGGGTDTQYF.

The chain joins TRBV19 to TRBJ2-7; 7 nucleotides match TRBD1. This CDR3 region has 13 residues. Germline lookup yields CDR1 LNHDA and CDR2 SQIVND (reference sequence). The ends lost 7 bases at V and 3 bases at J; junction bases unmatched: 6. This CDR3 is CASTSSGGYEQYF. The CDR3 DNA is TGTGCCAGTACCTCATCAGGGGGCTACGAGCAGTACTTC.

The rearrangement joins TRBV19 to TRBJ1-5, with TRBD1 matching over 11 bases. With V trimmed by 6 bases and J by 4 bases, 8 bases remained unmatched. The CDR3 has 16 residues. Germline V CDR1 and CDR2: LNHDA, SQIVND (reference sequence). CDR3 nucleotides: TGTGCCAGTAGCCGCCCCGGGACAGGGGGGAATCAGCCCCAGCATTTT. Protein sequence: CASSRPGTGGNQPQHF.

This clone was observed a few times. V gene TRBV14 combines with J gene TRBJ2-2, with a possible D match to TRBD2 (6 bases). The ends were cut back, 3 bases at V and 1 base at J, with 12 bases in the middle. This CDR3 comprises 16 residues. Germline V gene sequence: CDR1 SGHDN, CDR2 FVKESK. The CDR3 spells CASSQRWRGNTGELFF. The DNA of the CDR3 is TGTGCCAGCAGCCAGAGGTGGCGGGGGAACACCGGGGAGCTGTTTTTT.

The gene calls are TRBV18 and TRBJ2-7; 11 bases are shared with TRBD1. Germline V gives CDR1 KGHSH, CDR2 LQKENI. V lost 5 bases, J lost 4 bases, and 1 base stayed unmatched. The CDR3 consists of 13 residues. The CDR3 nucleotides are TGTGCCAGCTCAGGGACAGGGGGGTACGAGCAGTACTTC. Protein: CASSGTGGYEQYF. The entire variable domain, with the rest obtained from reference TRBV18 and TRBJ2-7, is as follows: NAGVMQNPRHLVRRRGQEARLRCSPMKGHSHVYWYRQLPEEGLKFMVYLQKENIIDESGMPKERFSAEFPKEGPSILRIQQVVRGDSAAYFCASSGTGGYEQYFGPGTRLTVT.

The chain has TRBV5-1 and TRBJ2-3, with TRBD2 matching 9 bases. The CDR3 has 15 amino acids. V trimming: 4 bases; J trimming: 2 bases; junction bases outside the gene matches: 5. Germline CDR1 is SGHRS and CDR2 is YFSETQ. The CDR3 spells CASSPWTSATDTQYF. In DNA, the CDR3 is TGCGCCAGCAGCCCATGGACTAGCGCCACAGATACGCAGTATTTT. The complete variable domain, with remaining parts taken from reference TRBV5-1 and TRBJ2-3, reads KAGVTQTPRYLIKTRGQQVTLSCSPISGHRSVSWYQQTPGQGLQFLFEYFSETQRNKGNFPGRFSGRQFSNSRSEMNVSTLELGDSALYLCASSPWTSATDTQYFGPGTRLTVL.

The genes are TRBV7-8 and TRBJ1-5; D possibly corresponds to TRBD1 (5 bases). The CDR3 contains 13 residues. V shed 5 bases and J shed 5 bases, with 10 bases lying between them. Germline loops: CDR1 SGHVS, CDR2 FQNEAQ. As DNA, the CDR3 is TGTGCCAGCAGCGCCGGGGGGTATCAGCCCCAGCATTTT. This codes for CASSAGGYQPQHF.

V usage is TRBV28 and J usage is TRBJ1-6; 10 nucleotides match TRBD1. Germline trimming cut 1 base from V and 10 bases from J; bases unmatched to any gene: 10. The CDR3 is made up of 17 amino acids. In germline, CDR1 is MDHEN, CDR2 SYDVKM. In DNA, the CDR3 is TGTGCCAGCAGTTTATCGAGTCGGACAGGGGGGAACTCACCCCTCCACTTT. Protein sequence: CASSLSSRTGGNSPLHF. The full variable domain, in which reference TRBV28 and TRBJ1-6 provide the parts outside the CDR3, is DVKVTQSSRYLVKRTGEKVFLECVQDMDHENMFWYRQDPGLGLRLIYFSYDVKMKEKGDIPEGYSVSREKKERFSLILESASTNQTSMYLCASSLSSRTGGNSPLHFGNGTRLTVT.

The CDR3 region has the DNA TGTGCCACCAGCAGAGAATTTAGCGGGGCCTACAATGAGCAGTTCTTC. Translating it yields CATSREFSGAYNEQFF. The V call is TRBV15, the J call TRBJ2-1; 8 bases map to TRBD2. Germline V gives CDR1 LNHNV, CDR2 YYDKDF (reference sequence). J gave up 2 bases and V 0 bases, and 3 bases lay outside the gene matches. The CDR3 runs to 16 residues. The entire variable domain, with the rest obtained from reference TRBV15 and TRBJ2-1, is as follows: DAMVIQNPRYQVTQFGKPVTLSCSQTLNHNVMYWYQQKSSQAPKLLFHYYDKDFNNEADTPDNFQSRRPNTSFCFLDIRSPGLGDTAMYLCATSREFSGAYNEQFFGPGTRLTVL.

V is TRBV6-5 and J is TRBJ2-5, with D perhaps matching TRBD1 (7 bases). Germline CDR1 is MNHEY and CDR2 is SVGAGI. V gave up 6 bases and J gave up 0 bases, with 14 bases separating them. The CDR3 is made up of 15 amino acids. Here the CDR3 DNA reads TGTGCCAGCAGGGGGGGACAGAGACACCAAGAGACCCAGTACTTC. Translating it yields CASRGGQRHQETQYF.

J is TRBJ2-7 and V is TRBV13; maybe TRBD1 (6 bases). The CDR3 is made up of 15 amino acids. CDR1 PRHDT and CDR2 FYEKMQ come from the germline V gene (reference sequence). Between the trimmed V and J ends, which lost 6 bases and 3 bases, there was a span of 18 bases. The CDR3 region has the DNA TGTGCCAGCAGGCCTCCCCGGGACACCTACTACGAGCAGTACTTC. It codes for CASRPPRDTYYEQYF.